The rows below give T cell receptor beta chains drawn from one sample of a study of OX40 agonist ivuxolimab in advanced cancers. This table comes from immunoSEQ multiplex PCR, and its TCRdb copy is limited to in-frame clones, with some not included. This sample yields 55,000 to 70,000 clones, of which about 83% are seen a single time; 2.6% belongs to the top ten. Sequencing used CD4+ or CD8+ T cells sorted from blood, obtained in a trial of the OX40 agonist ivuxolimab. The receptors shown here come from an adult with an advanced solid tumor such as melanoma, head and neck, liver or kidney cancer. Each CDR3 is given with its conserved first and last residue. The D gene is left open where the match is weak. Only some rows state a clone size, as once, few, many or a class for expanded clones.

>TRBV7-7|.|.|TRBJ2-5
CASSLGRVVETQYF
TGTGCTAGCAGCTTAGGCAGGGTTGTCGAGACCCAGTACTTC
>TRBV10-1|TRBD1|.|TRBJ2-7
CASIPIMGQGDYEQYF
TGCGCCAGCATTCCTATAATGGGACAGGGGGACTACGAGCAGTACTTC
>TRBV19|TRBD1|few|TRBJ1-3
CASSDRTGLLGNTIYF
TGTGCCAGTAGTGATCGGACAGGGCTCCTAGGAAACACCATATATTTT
>TRBV11-3|.|.|TRBJ1-1
CASEDGRATEAFF
TGTGCCAGCGAGGACGGACGGGCCACTGAAGCTTTCTTT
>TRBV4-2|TRBD1|.|TRBJ2-3
CASSFGQGATDTQYF
TGTGCCAGCAGCTTTGGGCAGGGGGCGACAGATACGCAGTATTTT
>TRBV7-2|.|few|TRBJ2-5
CASSSRANQETQYF
TGTGCCAGCAGCTCGAGGGCTAATCAAGAGACCCAGTACTTC
>TRBV2|TRBD1|.|TRBJ1-1
CASSYTGGDPEAFF
TGTGCCAGCAGTTATACAGGGGGAGACCCTGAAGCTTTCTTT
>TRBV30|.|.|TRBJ1-5
CAWSGGNQPQHF
TGTGCCTGGAGCGGAGGCAATCAGCCCCAGCATTTT
>TRBV5-1|.|.|TRBJ2-1
CASSGDNEQFF
TGCGCCAGCAGCGGCGACAATGAGCAGTTCTTC
>TRBV25-1|.|.|TRBJ2-2
CASSETGFHTGELFF
TGTGCCAGCAGTGAAACAGGGTTTCACACCGGGGAGCTGTTTTTT
>TRBV7-3|.|.|TRBJ2-5
CASSLLGDFQETQYF
TGTGCCAGCAGCCTCCTCGGGGACTTTCAAGAGACCCAGTACTTC
>TRBV4-1|TRBD1|.|TRBJ1-2
CASSQPGQGVHGYTF
TGCGCCAGCAGCCAACCAGGACAGGGGGTTCATGGCTACACCTTC
>TRBV7-9|TRBD2|.|TRBJ2-1
CASSPNSGVYNEQFF
TGTGCCAGCAGCCCCAACAGCGGGGTCTACAATGAGCAGTTCTTC
>TRBV9|TRBD2|few|TRBJ2-3
CASSVGLAGDTDTQYF
TGTGCCAGCAGCGTAGGACTAGCGGGGGACACAGATACGCAGTATTTT
>TRBV15|.|.|TRBJ1-4
CATSRDFTVGTNEKLFF
TGTGCCACCAGCAGAGATTTCACGGTTGGGACTAATGAAAAACTGTTTTTT
>TRBV6-5|TRBD1|.|TRBJ1-4
CASSYSNRGPWKLFF
TGTGCCAGCAGTTACTCTAACAGGGGGCCCTGGAAACTGTTTTTT
>TRBV4-2|TRBD1|once|TRBJ1-3
CASSPRTGRVNGNTIYF
TGTGCCAGCAGCCCGAGGACAGGGAGGGTCAACGGAAACACCATATATTTT
>TRBV5-5|TRBD1|.|TRBJ1-2
CASSLGGQGVFGYTF
TGTGCCAGCAGCTTGGGTGGACAGGGAGTCTTTGGCTACACCTTC
>TRBV28|.|.|TRBJ2-6
CASSTGQGGANVLTF
TGTGCCAGCAGTACAGGCCAGGGTGGGGCCAACGTCCTGACTTTC
>TRBV6-6|TRBD1|.|TRBJ1-1
CASSGQGHTEAFF
TGTGCCAGCAGTGGACAGGGCCACACTGAAGCTTTCTTT
>TRBV28|TRBD1|.|TRBJ1-4
CASRFDRDRDEKLFF
TGTGCCAGCAGATTTGACCGGGACAGGGACGAAAAACTGTTTTTT
>TRBV7-9|.|.|TRBJ1-2
CASSLDGRLNGYTF
TGTGCCAGCAGCTTAGACGGCAGGTTAAATGGCTACACCTTC
>TRBV27|.|.|TRBJ1-1
CASSWGLDTEAFF
TGTGCCAGCAGTTGGGGCTTGGACACTGAAGCTTTCTTT
>TRBV5-1|.|.|TRBJ1-6
CASSLRDGWSPLHF
TGCGCCAGCAGCCTCCGGGACGGGTGGTCACCCCTCCACTTT
>TRBV11-1|.|.|TRBJ2-1
CASSLKGDSSYNEQFF
TGTGCCAGCAGCTTAAAAGGGGATAGCTCCTACAATGAGCAGTTCTTC
>TRBV11-3|.|once|TRBJ2-7
CASSLYGPRVSYEQYF
TGTGCCAGCAGCTTATACGGTCCTAGAGTATCCTACGAGCAGTACTTC
>TRBV28|TRBD1|.|TRBJ1-2
CASSLTGELGGYTF
TGTGCCAGCAGTTTGACAGGGGAGCTTGGCGGCTACACCTTC